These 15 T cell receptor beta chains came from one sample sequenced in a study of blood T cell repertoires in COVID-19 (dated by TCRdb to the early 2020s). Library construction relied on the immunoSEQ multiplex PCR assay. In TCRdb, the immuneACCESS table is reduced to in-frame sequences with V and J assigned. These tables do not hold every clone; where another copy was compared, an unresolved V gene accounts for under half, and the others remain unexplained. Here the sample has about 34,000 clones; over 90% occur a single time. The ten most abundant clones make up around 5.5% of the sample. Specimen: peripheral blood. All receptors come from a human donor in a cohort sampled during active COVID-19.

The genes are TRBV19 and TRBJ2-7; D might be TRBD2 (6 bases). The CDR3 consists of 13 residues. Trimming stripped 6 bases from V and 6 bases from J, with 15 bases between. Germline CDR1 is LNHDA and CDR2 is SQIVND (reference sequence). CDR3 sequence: CASREPGDCEQYF. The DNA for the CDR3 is TGTGCCAGTAGAGAGCCGGGGGACTGCGAGCAGTACTTC.

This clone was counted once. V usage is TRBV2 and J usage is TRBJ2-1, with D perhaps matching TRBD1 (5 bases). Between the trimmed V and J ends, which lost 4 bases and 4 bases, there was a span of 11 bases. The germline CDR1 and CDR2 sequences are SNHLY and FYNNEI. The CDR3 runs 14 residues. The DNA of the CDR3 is TGTGCCAGCAGTGGGCGGACAAATTACAATGAGCAGTTCTTC. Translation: CASSGRTNYNEQFF.

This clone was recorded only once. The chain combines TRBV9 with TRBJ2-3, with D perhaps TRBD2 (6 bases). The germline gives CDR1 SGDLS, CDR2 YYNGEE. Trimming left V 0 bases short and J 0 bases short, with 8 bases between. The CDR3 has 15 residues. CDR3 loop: CASSVGAGSTDTQYF. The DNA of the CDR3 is TGTGCCAGCAGCGTAGGGGCGGGGAGCACAGATACGCAGTATTTT.

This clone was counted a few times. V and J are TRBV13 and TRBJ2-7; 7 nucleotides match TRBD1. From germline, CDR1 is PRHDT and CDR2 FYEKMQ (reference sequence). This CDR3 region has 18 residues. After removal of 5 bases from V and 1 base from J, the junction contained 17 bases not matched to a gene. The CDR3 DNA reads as TGTGCCAGCAGCGACAATTTTCTGAGGGGGCTGCCGTCCTACGAGCAGTACTTC. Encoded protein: CASSDNFLRGLPSYEQYF.

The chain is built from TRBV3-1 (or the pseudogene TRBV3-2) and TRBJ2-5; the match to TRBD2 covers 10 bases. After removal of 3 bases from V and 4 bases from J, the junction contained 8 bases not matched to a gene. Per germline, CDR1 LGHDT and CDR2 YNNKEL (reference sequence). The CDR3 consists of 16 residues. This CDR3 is CASSQIAGGFGETQYF. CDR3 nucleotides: TGTGCCAGCAGCCAGATAGCGGGGGGTTTCGGAGAGACCCAGTACTTC.

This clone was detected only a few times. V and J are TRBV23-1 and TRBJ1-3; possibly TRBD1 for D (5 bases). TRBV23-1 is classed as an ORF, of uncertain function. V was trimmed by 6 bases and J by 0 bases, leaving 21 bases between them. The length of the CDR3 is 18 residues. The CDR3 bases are TGCGCCAGCAGCCAAACCCCGCGGACACGCCACTCTGGAAACACCATATATTTT. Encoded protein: CASSQTPRTRHSGNTIYF.

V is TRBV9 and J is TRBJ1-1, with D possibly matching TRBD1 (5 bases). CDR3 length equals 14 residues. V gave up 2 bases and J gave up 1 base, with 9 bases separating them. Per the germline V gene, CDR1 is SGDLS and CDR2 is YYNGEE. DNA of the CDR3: TGTGCCAGCAGCGTCTCCGGGGGGAACACTGAAGCTTTCTTT. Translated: CASSVSGGNTEAFF.

The CDR3 sequence is CASSLVSGRYNEQFF. DNA of the CDR3: TGTGCCAGCAGCCTGGTAAGCGGGAGGTACAATGAGCAGTTCTTC. J is TRBJ2-1 and V is TRBV7-3, with 9 bases that match TRBD2. The CDR3 runs to 15 residues. J gave up 4 bases and V 5 bases, and 6 bases lay outside the gene matches. Germline V gene sequence: CDR1 SGHTA, CDR2 FQGTGA.

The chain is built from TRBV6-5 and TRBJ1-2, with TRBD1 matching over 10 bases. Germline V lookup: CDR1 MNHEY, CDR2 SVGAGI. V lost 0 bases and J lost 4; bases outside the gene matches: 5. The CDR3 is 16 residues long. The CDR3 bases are TGTGCCAGCAGTTACTCGAGGACAGGGGGAGGCTATGGCTACACCTTC. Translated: CASSYSRTGGGYGYTF.

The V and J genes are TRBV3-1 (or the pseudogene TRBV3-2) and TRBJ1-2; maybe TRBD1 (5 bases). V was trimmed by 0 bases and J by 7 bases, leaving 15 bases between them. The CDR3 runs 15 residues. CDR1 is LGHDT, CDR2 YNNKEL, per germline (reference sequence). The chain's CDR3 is CASSQDGGLVSGYTF. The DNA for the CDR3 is TGTGCCAGCAGCCAAGACGGGGGTTTGGTGAGTGGCTACACCTTC.

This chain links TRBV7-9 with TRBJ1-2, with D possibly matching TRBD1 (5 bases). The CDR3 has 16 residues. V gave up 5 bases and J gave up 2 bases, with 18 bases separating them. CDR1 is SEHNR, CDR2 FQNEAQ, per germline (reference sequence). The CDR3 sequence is CASSRWTPVGNYGYTF. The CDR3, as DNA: TGTGCCAGCAGCCGATGGACACCCGTGGGGAACTATGGCTACACCTTC.

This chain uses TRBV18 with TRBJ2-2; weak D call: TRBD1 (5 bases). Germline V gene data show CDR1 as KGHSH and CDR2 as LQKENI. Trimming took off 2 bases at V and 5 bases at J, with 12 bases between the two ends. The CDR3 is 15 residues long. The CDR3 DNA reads TGTGCCAGCTCACCATCCCAGGGAACGACCGGGGAGCTGTTTTTT. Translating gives CASSPSQGTTGELFF.

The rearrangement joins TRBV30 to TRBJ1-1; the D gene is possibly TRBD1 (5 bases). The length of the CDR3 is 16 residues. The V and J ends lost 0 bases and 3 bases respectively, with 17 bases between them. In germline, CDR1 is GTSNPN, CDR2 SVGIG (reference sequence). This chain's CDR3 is CAWSVVGGRGDTEAFF. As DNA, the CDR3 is TGTGCCTGGAGTGTCGTGGGGGGACGTGGGGACACTGAAGCTTTCTTT. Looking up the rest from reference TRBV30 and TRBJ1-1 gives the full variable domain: SQTIHQWPATLVQPVGSPLSLECTVEGTSNPNLYWYRQAAGRGLQLLFYSVGIGQISSEVPQNLSASRPQDRQFILSSKKLLLSDSGFYLCAWSVVGGRGDTEAFFGQGTRLTVV.

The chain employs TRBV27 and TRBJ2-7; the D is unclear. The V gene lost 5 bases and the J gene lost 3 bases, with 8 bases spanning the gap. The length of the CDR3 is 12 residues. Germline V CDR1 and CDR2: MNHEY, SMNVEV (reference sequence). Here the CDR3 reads CASSVTGYEQYF. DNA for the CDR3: TGTGCCAGCAGTGTAACGGGCTACGAGCAGTACTTC.

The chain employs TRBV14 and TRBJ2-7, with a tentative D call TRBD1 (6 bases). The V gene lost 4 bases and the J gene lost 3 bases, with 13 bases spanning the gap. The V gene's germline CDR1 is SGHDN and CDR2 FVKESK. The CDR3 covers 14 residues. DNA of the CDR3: TGTGCCAGCAGCCCCTGGACAGAGCGCTACGAGCAGTACTTC. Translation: CASSPWTERYEQYF.